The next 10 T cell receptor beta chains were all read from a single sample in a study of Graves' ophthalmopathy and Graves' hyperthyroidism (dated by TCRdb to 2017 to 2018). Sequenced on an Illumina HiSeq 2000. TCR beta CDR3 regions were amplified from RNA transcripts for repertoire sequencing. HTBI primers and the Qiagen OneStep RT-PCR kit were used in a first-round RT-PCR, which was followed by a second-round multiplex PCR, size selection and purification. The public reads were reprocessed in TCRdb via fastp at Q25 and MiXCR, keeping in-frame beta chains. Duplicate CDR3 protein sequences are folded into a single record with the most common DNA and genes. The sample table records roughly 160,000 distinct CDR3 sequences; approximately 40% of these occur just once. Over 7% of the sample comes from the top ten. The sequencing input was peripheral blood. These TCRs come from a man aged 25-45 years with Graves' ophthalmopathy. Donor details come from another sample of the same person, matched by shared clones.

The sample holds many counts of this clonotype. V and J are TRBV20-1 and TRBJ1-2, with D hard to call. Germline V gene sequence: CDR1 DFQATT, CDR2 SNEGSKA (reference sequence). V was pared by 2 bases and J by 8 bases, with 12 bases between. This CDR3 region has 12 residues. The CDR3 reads CSARRPAGGYTF. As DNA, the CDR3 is TGCAGTGCTAGAAGGCCTGCTGGGGGCTACACCTTC.

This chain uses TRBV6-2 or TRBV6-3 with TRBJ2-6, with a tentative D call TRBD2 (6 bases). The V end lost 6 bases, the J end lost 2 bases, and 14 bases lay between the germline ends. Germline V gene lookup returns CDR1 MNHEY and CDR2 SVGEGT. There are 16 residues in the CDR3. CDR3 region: CASSHWGLAGANVLTF. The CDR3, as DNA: TGTGCCAGCAGCCATTGGGGACTGGCTGGGGCCAACGTCCTGACTTTC.

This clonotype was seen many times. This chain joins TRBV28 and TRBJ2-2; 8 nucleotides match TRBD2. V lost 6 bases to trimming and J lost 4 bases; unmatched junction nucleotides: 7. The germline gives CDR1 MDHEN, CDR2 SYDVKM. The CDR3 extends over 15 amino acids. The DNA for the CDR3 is TGTGCCAGCAGCAGCGGGGGATCGGGCACCGGGGAGCTGTTTTTT. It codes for CASSSGGSGTGELFF.

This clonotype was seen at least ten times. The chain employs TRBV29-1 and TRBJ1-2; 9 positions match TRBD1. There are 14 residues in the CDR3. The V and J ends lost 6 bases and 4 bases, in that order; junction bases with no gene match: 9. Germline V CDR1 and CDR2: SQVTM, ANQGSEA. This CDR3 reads CSVTTGGASYGYTF. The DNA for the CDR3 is TGCAGCGTCACCACAGGGGGCGCGAGCTATGGCTACACCTTC.

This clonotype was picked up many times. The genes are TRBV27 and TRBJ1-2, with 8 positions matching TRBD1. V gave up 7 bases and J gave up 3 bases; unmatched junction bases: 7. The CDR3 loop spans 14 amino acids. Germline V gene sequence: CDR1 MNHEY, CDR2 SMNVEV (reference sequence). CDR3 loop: CASKQGGFDYGYTF. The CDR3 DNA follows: TGTGCCAGCAAACAGGGGGGTTTTGACTATGGCTACACCTTC.

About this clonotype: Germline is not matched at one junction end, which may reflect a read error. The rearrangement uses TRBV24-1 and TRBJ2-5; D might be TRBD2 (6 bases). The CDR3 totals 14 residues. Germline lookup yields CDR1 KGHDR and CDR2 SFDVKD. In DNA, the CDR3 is TGTGCCACCAGTGGTTTGGGGGGAGGAGAGACCCAGTACTTC. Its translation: CATSGLGGGETQYF.

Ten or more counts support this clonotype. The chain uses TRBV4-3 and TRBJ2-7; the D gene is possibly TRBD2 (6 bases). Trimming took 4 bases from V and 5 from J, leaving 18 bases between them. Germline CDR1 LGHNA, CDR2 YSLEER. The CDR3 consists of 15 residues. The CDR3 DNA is TGCGCCAGCAGCCTGGGCTCGGGGGAGTTCCACGAGCAGTACTTC. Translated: CASSLGSGEFHEQYF.

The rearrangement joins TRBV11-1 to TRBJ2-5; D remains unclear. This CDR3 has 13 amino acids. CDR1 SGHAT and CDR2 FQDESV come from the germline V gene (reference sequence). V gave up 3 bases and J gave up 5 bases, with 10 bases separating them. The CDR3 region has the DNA TGTGCCAGCAGCTTCACCCTGGAGGAGACCCAGTACTTC. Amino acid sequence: CASSFTLEETQYF.

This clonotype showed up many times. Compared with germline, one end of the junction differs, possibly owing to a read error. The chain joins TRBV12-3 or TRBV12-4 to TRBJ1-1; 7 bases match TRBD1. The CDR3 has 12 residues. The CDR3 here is CASSSGRGFLLF. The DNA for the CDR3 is TGTGCCAGCAGTTCGGGCAGGGGGTTTCTTCTCTTT.

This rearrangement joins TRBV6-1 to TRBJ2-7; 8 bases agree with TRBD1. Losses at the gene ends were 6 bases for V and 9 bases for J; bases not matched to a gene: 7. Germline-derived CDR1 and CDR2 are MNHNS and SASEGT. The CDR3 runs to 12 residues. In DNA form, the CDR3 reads TGTGCCAGCAGGCCCGGACAGGGCGGGCAGTACTTC. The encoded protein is CASRPGQGGQYF.